One TCR beta chain is described in this entry. No antigen is known for it. A second PCR, run for roughly 7 to 11 cycles, used a sample-barcoded 5' primer plus a J-beta primer mix. At least 2.5 million CDR3-containing paired-end reads were obtained per sample. MiXCR, run by TCRdb on the 5' RACE reads, gives a single entry per CDR3 protein. The sample includes 1 million or so distinct CDR3 sequences, almost 25% seen only once; the top ten take about 0.69%. This sample was included in a study of blood T cells in healthy people across ages. Study-level findings and limits: A strong correlation was seen between TCR beta diversity and naive T cell percentage.

These data also formed part of another study, on T cells of mothers and their children. That source adds: The study recruited a few healthy Caucasian mothers and their six children as donors. Related and unrelated pairs show similar shaping of TCR recombination output by thymic selection.

The specimen was blood. The TCR comes from a girl aged 2 to 10 in good health.

The CDR3 DNA sequence: TGTGCCACCAGCCTTGGGGCTAGCGGGGGGACCAATGAGCAGTTCTTC. Translated: CATSLGASGGTNEQFF. The V call is TRBV15, the J call TRBJ2-1; 11 positions agree with TRBD2. Germline CDR1 reads LNHNV; CDR2 reads YYDKDF (reference sequence). This CDR3 has 16 residues. The V segment lost 5 bases and the J segment 6 bases; nucleotides outside the gene matches: 9.